This T cell receptor (beta chain) originates from a study of T cells in Graves' hyperthyroidism and ophthalmopathy. Study in general: Any treatment followed the collection of peripheral blood at initial diagnosis.

Amplified TCR beta CDR3 regions derived from RNA transcripts. The HTBI primer set served for first-round RT-PCR of the TCR CDR3. TCRdb independently ran MiXCR on the multiplex PCR reads; one entry per CDR3 protein. The data contain about 270,000 distinct CDR3 sequences, approximately 23% of them singletons. With 2 bases removed from V and 4 bases from J, the gap between germline ends came to 11 bases. Germline V CDR1 and CDR2: GTSNPN, SVGIG (reference sequence). The CDR3 sequence is 13 residues long. This TCR was recovered from a man aged 25-40 years with Graves' ophthalmopathy. The sequencing sample was made of blood. The gene calls are TRBV30 and TRBJ1-2; no clear D gene. The CDR3 coding sequence is TGTGCCTGGAGTAACGGGGTACGCTATGGCTACACCTTC. Translated, it gives CAWSNGVRYGYTF.